A single sample is the source of the 10 T cell receptor beta chains below, sequenced in a study of identical twins. In TCRdb, the 5' RACE reads were re-called with MiXCR into one record per CDR3 protein. Among 1.5 million to 2 million distinct CDR3 sequences listed, more than 30% were seen once. The sample consisted of cord blood. The origin of the receptors is a newborn girl in good health.

V usage is TRBV27 and J usage is TRBJ1-5; tentative D call: TRBD1 (5 bases). Germline V gene data show CDR1 as MNHEY and CDR2 as SMNVEV (reference sequence). The CDR3 totals 17 residues. V was shortened by 7 bases and J by 1 base, with 20 bases between the two germline ends. The DNA of the CDR3 is TGTGCCAGCACTAAAAAGGGGCAGGGTAGGAGCAATCAGCCCCAGCATTTT. It is translated as CASTKKGQGRSNQPQHF.

The genes are TRBV4-1 and TRBJ1-2, with D possibly being TRBD1 (5 bases). V shed 2 bases and J shed 6 bases, with 13 bases lying between them. The CDR3 totals 14 residues. The germline CDR1 and CDR2 sequences are MGHRA and YSYEKL. The CDR3 sequence: CASSQIWTIDGYTF. The CDR3 nucleotides read TGCGCCAGCAGCCAAATTTGGACAATCGATGGCTACACCTTC.

The chain is built from TRBV12-3 or TRBV12-4 and TRBJ2-1, with D tentatively TRBD2 (5 bases). CDR3 size: 14 residues. V lost 7 bases, J lost 6 bases, and 16 bases lay in between. The CDR3 loop is CASNTGLAGNEQFF. The CDR3 nucleotides read TGTGCCAGCAACACCGGGCTAGCTGGCAATGAGCAGTTCTTC.

The chain couples TRBV4-1 to TRBJ1-2; maybe TRBD1 (5 bases). CDR3 length equals 13 residues. Looked up from germline, CDR1 is MGHRA and CDR2 is YSYEKL. The V and J ends lost 3 bases and 13 bases respectively, with 18 bases between them. CDR3 bases: TGCGCCAGCAGCCAGTATACAGGTGCAATAGGCACCTTC. It translates to CASSQYTGAIGTF.

The chain joins TRBV4-1 to TRBJ2-2, with TRBD2 identical over 12 bases. In germline, CDR1 is MGHRA, CDR2 YSYEKL. Losses at the gene ends were 1 base for V and 9 bases for J; bases not matched to a gene: 3. The length of the CDR3 is 15 residues. The CDR3 sequence: CASSQGLAGVRELFF. For the CDR3, the DNA is TGCGCCAGCAGCCAAGGACTAGCGGGAGTTCGGGAGCTGTTTTTT.

This clonotype appeared a few times. The J gene is TRBJ2-7, the V gene TRBV6-1; D unresolved. Germline V gene lookup returns CDR1 MNHNS and CDR2 SASEGT. V lost 3 bases and J lost 8, with 11 bases in between. This CDR3 region has 12 residues. The CDR3 loop reads CASSDSREKQYF. DNA of the CDR3: TGTGCCAGCAGTGATTCGAGAGAAAAGCAGTACTTC.

This chain uses TRBV3-1 with TRBJ2-1; tentatively, D is TRBD2 (5 bases). The CDR3 has 13 residues. The V gene lost 1 base and the J gene lost 7 bases, with 8 bases spanning the gap. Germline values: CDR1 LGHDT, CDR2 YNNKEL (reference sequence). In DNA, the CDR3 is TGTGCCAGCAGCCAAGCTAGCTGGAATGAGCAGTTCTTC. Translation gives CASSQASWNEQFF.

This clonotype was counted between two and nine times. The rearrangement links TRBV23-1 to TRBJ1-2, with 7 bases lining up with TRBD1. TRBV23-1 carries the ORF label, with uncertain function. This CDR3 region has 16 residues. Trimming cost V 4 bases and J 0 bases; bases outside gene matches: 8. The CDR3 region is CASSPRTGFPNYGYTF. The CDR3 DNA sequence: TGCGCCAGCAGTCCCCGGACAGGTTTCCCTAACTATGGCTACACCTTC.

This rearrangement joins TRBV10-3 to TRBJ2-1; 8 bases line up with TRBD1. CDR3 size: 15 residues. Germline lookup yields CDR1 ENHRY and CDR2 SYGVKD. Losses at the gene ends were 6 bases for V and 0 bases for J; bases not matched to a gene: 4. The CDR3, as DNA: TGTGCCATCAGGGGACAGGACGACTCCTACAATGAGCAGTTCTTC. Its translation is CAIRGQDDSYNEQFF.

The chain combines TRBV7-9 with TRBJ2-4; 12 bases agree with TRBD1. The CDR3 has 20 residues. V shed 2 bases and J 2 bases; nucleotides not matched to a gene: 13. Looked up from germline, CDR1 is SEHNR and CDR2 is FQNEAQ (reference sequence). The CDR3 sequence: CASSLLQSRDRGLPKNIQYF. The CDR3 nucleotides read TGTGCCAGCAGCTTACTCCAGTCCCGGGACAGGGGGCTACCCAAAAACATTCAGTACTTC.